This passage covers 7 T cell receptor beta chains from one sample sequenced in a study of spatial heterogeneity in lung cancer. A single record per CDR3 protein comes from TCRdb applying MiXCR to the 5' RACE reads. Found here are about 16,000 distinct CDR3 sequences, 6.5% to 8.5% of them singletons; the top ten hold about 18%. Study results and caveats: Expanded alpha and beta TCR counts within tumors tracked tumor mutation counts.

Their antigens are not known. Sample time point: sample taken at primary tumor resection. Sequencing used lung tumor tissue, obtained at surgery. The receptors come from a female donor with early-stage non-small cell lung cancer.

Remarks on this clonotype: This beta chain appears as a stray read in a library generated for alpha chains; its size is not informative. The V call is TRBV12-3 or TRBV12-4, the J call TRBJ2-3; D tentatively reads TRBD1 or TRBD2 (5 bases each). Deletions cut 6 bases from V and 4 bases from J, with 20 bases between. The CDR3 length is 16 residues. The CDR3 bases are TGTGCCAGCAGCGCAAGACAGAGGGCACGGGCAGATACGCAGTATTTT. This gives the protein CASSARQRARADTQYF.

This clonotype was observed many times. The library was prepared for alpha chains; this beta chain is a stray read, so its frequency means little. This chain uses TRBV4-2 with TRBJ2-7, with 15 bases that match TRBD2. CDR1 is LGHNA and CDR2 is YNFKEQ in the germline V gene. The CDR3 length is 16 residues. V lost 0 bases to trimming and J lost 4 bases; unmatched junction nucleotides: 1. Written as DNA, the CDR3 is TGTGCCAGCAGCCAAGATGGGACTAGCGGGGGGTACGAGCAGTACTTC. Its translation is CASSQDGTSGGYEQYF.

This clonotype was recorded at least ten times. This beta chain is a stray read from a library made for alpha chains; its abundance is not meaningful. This chain links TRBV6-1 with TRBJ1-4, with D perhaps matching TRBD1 (5 bases). The germline V gene has CDR1 MNHNS and CDR2 SASEGT. V shed 3 bases and J shed 4 bases, with 12 bases lying between them. CDR3 length: 15 residues. The CDR3 DNA reads as TGTGCCAGCAGTGATTCTGGGGGAGGTAATGAAAAACTGTTTTTT. Translated, it gives CASSDSGGGNEKLFF.

The sample holds many counts of this clonotype. As an off-target read in a library built for alpha chains, this beta chain has a frequency of little significance. The chain couples TRBV28 to TRBJ2-7; D call uncertain. V was cut by 4 bases and J by 4 bases, with 17 bases left in between. The length of the CDR3 is 15 residues. Germline CDR1 MDHEN, CDR2 SYDVKM. The chain's CDR3 is CASSSPPDDFYEQYF. The CDR3 coding sequence is TGTGCCAGCAGTTCCCCGCCGGACGACTTTTACGAGCAGTACTTC.

With respect to this clonotype: One junction end does not reproduce the germline sequence, and a read error may be involved. The size of this beta chain means little, since it is a stray read in a library made for alpha chains. This chain links TRBV19 with TRBJ2-3; D perhaps matches TRBD2 (5 bases). This CDR3 is 13 amino acids long. The germline gives CDR1 LNHDA, CDR2 SQIVND (reference sequence). The CDR3 protein is CASSYPSTDTQYF. In nucleotides, the CDR3 is TGTGCCAGTAGTTATCCTAGCACAGATACGCAGTATTTC.

This clonotype is categorized as medium-sized (0.01 to 0.1%). Found in a library prepared for alpha chains, this beta chain is an off-target read, and its abundance has little meaning. The genes are TRBV5-1 and TRBJ1-1; 9 bases align to TRBD1. CDR1 is SGHRS, CDR2 YFSETQ, per germline. CDR3 size: 14 residues. With 3 bases clipped from V and 4 bases from J, the junction kept 4 bases outside the gene matches. CDR3 DNA: TGCGCCAGCAGCTACGGACAGGGGAGCACTGAAGCTTTCTTT. Translated: CASSYGQGSTEAFF.

This clonotype is medium-sized (0.01 to 0.1%) within its sample. Little can be read into the size of this beta chain, an off-target read in a library designed for alpha chains. The V gene is TRBV6-6, the J gene TRBJ1-4, with D possibly being TRBD1 (5 bases). The CDR3 is 16 residues long. CDR1 and CDR2 (germline): MNHNY, SVGAGI (reference sequence). Trimming left V 2 bases short and J 3 bases short, with 13 bases between. In DNA, the CDR3 is TGTGCCAGCAGTTACCTCCAGGGCAGTTCTAATGAAAAACTGTTTTTT. This gives the protein CASSYLQGSSNEKLFF.